The rows below give T cell receptor beta chains drawn from one sample of a study of blood T cell repertoires in COVID-19. Measured with immunoSEQ multiplex PCR; TCRdb has only the in-frame clones, and not every one. The repertoire holds roughly 400,000 clones, with over 85% as singletons. The sequencing sample was made of PBMCs or T cells enriched from blood (not recorded which). The receptors here all came from a woman aged 30 to 39 who had recovered from COVID-19. Both conserved end residues are part of each CDR3. The D gene is left open where the match is weak. Clone size, where shown, is once, few, many, or a class for clones that have expanded.

CDR3 DNA: TGTGCCAGCATCGGACAGGGGCCACTCTATGGCTACACCTTC
CDR3 protein: CASIGQGPLYGYTF
clone size: .
J gene: TRBJ1-2
V gene: TRBV28
D gene: TRBD1

CDR3 DNA: TGTGCCAGTAGTATCCAGTCTTCCTACGAGCAGTACTTC
CDR3 protein: CASSIQSSYEQYF
clone size: few
J gene: TRBJ2-7
V gene: TRBV19
D gene: .

CDR3 DNA: TGTGCCTGGAGCCGGCGACTAGCGGACTACAATGAGCAGTTCTTC
CDR3 protein: CAWSRRLADYNEQFF
clone size: .
J gene: TRBJ2-1
V gene: TRBV30
D gene: TRBD2

CDR3 DNA: TGTGCCAGCAGCCATCACACTACAGGGGCTGACTATGGCTACACCTTC
CDR3 protein: CASSHHTTGADYGYTF
clone size: .
J gene: TRBJ1-2
V gene: TRBV3-1/TRBV3-2
D gene: TRBD1

CDR3 DNA: TGTGCCAGCAGCTCTCAGGGGAACACTGAAGCTTTCTTT
CDR3 protein: CASSSQGNTEAFF
clone size: .
J gene: TRBJ1-1
V gene: TRBV9
D gene: .

CDR3 DNA: TGTGCCAGCAGTCGTAGTAGCGATCAGCCCCAGCATTTT
CDR3 protein: CASSRSSDQPQHF
clone size: .
J gene: TRBJ1-5
V gene: TRBV6-5
D gene: .

CDR3 DNA: TGTGCCAGCACCCCCTCAGGGTCTGGAAACACCATATATTTT
CDR3 protein: CASTPSGSGNTIYF
clone size: .
J gene: TRBJ1-3
V gene: TRBV2
D gene: .

CDR3 DNA: TGTGCCAGCAGCCGGGACAGGGGTAATCAGCCCCAGCATTTT
CDR3 protein: CASSRDRGNQPQHF
clone size: .
J gene: TRBJ1-5
V gene: TRBV7-2
D gene: TRBD1

CDR3 DNA: TGTGCCACCAGTGATTCTAGCGGGGGGGCCCCAGATACGCAGTATTTT
CDR3 protein: CATSDSSGGAPDTQYF
clone size: .
J gene: TRBJ2-3
V gene: TRBV24-1
D gene: TRBD2

CDR3 DNA: TGTGCCAGCAGTTCGACAGGCTTAAATAGCTACACCTTC
CDR3 protein: CASSSTGLNSYTF
clone size: few
J gene: TRBJ1-2
V gene: TRBV6-5
D gene: .

CDR3 DNA: TGTGCCAGCAGTTACCGCTGGGGGCTGAACACTGAAGCTTTCTTT
CDR3 protein: CASSYRWGLNTEAFF
clone size: .
J gene: TRBJ1-1
V gene: TRBV6-2/TRBV6-3
D gene: .

CDR3 DNA: TGTGCCAGCAGCTTTCTGACAGGCGCCGGCTACGAGCAGTACTTC
CDR3 protein: CASSFLTGAGYEQYF
clone size: .
J gene: TRBJ2-7
V gene: TRBV7-2
D gene: .

CDR3 DNA: TGTGCCAGCAGGGACAGCTTCATGAACACTGAAGCTTTCTTT
CDR3 protein: CASRDSFMNTEAFF
clone size: few
J gene: TRBJ1-1
V gene: TRBV27
D gene: .

CDR3 DNA: TGTGCCTGGAGTGGTCTACAGGGCCGAACGGGCTACACCTTC
CDR3 protein: CAWSGLQGRTGYTF
clone size: .
J gene: TRBJ1-2
V gene: TRBV30
D gene: .

CDR3 DNA: TGCGCCAGCAGCCCAGAAGGACAGGGATCCGGGGAGCTGTTTTTT
CDR3 protein: CASSPEGQGSGELFF
clone size: .
J gene: TRBJ2-2
V gene: TRBV4-3
D gene: TRBD1

CDR3 DNA: TGTGCCAGCAGCCTGGGGGAGGGGATAACTGGAAACACCATATATTTT
CDR3 protein: CASSLGEGITGNTIYF
clone size: .
J gene: TRBJ1-3
V gene: TRBV9
D gene: .

CDR3 DNA: TGTGCCAGTGACCCGGGGGACTATGGCTACACCTTC
CDR3 protein: CASDPGDYGYTF
clone size: .
J gene: TRBJ1-2
V gene: TRBV19
D gene: .

CDR3 DNA: TGTGCCAGCAGCCAAGGGATAATGGGGGACACCCTAGGGTATGGCTACACCTTC
CDR3 protein: CASSQGIMGDTLGYGYTF
clone size: .
J gene: TRBJ1-2
V gene: TRBV3-1/TRBV3-2
D gene: .

CDR3 DNA: TGTGCCAGCAGCTACTATAGACAGGGGGGGCAGCAGTACTTC
CDR3 protein: CASSYYRQGGQQYF
clone size: .
J gene: TRBJ2-7
V gene: TRBV6-5
D gene: TRBD1

CDR3 DNA: TGTGCCAGCAGCTTCCTCCGAGGTGGCAACTATGGCTACACCTTC
CDR3 protein: CASSFLRGGNYGYTF
clone size: .
J gene: TRBJ1-2
V gene: TRBV7-2
D gene: .

CDR3 DNA: TGTGCCTGGAGTGTCCCCCAGACTCGGGAAAAACTGTTTTTT
CDR3 protein: CAWSVPQTREKLFF
clone size: .
J gene: TRBJ1-4
V gene: TRBV30
D gene: .

CDR3 DNA: TGTGCCAGCAGACGACAGGGGTCGGGCACTGAAGCTTTCTTT
CDR3 protein: CASRRQGSGTEAFF
clone size: .
J gene: TRBJ1-1
V gene: TRBV6-5
D gene: TRBD1

CDR3 DNA: TGTGCCAGCAGCCCACCGGGCTACGAGCAGTACTTC
CDR3 protein: CASSPPGYEQYF
clone size: .
J gene: TRBJ2-7
V gene: TRBV6-6
D gene: .

CDR3 DNA: TGTGCTAGTGGTTTGGTAGTCGGCGGGAGTTCCAATGAGCAGTTCTTC
CDR3 protein: CASGLVVGGSSNEQFF
clone size: .
J gene: TRBJ2-1
V gene: TRBV12-5
D gene: TRBD2

CDR3 DNA: TGTGCCAGCAGCTGGGGGTCAAGCGGGAGAAGGGATACGCAGTATTTT
CDR3 protein: CASSWGSSGRRDTQYF
clone size: .
J gene: TRBJ2-3
V gene: TRBV5-4
D gene: TRBD2

CDR3 DNA: TGTGCCAGCAGCTGGGGGACTAGCGGGGAGCTGTTTTTT
CDR3 protein: CASSWGTSGELFF
clone size: .
J gene: TRBJ2-2
V gene: TRBV5-6
D gene: TRBD2

CDR3 DNA: TGTGCCAGCAGCGTAGACGACAGGCTCATTCCCTACGAGCAGTACTTC
CDR3 protein: CASSVDDRLIPYEQYF
clone size: .
J gene: TRBJ2-7
V gene: TRBV9
D gene: .

CDR3 DNA: TGTGCCAGCAGCGACCGGGACAGTCGGACTGAAGCTTTCTTT
CDR3 protein: CASSDRDSRTEAFF
clone size: .
J gene: TRBJ1-1
V gene: TRBV3-1/TRBV3-2
D gene: TRBD1

CDR3 DNA: TGTGCCACCAGCATCCAAGCGGGGGAGCAGTTCTTC
CDR3 protein: CATSIQAGEQFF
clone size: .
J gene: TRBJ2-1
V gene: TRBV15
D gene: TRBD2

CDR3 DNA: TGTGCCATCAGTACCGGGACAGGGGATCAGGAAAAACTGTTTTTT
CDR3 protein: CAISTGTGDQEKLFF
clone size: .
J gene: TRBJ1-4
V gene: TRBV10-3
D gene: TRBD1

CDR3 DNA: TGTGCCAGCAGTGATGACAGGACCTTCTATGGCTACACCTTC
CDR3 protein: CASSDDRTFYGYTF
clone size: .
J gene: TRBJ1-2
V gene: TRBV2
D gene: .

CDR3 DNA: TGTGCCAGCAGTCCAGGTTCGGACTATGGCTACACCTTC
CDR3 protein: CASSPGSDYGYTF
clone size: .
J gene: TRBJ1-2
V gene: TRBV6-5
D gene: .

CDR3 DNA: TGTGCCAGCAGCGGTATGCTAGCGAACGAGCAGTACTTC
CDR3 protein: CASSGMLANEQYF
clone size: .
J gene: TRBJ2-7
V gene: TRBV6-5
D gene: .